This TCR beta chain was found in a study of tumor-infiltrating lymphocytes in primary liver carcinoma (dated by TCRdb to the late 2010s). Broadly, across the study: Between late 2015 and early 2016, roughly five patients in China with histopathologically diagnosed primary liver carcinoma had their tumors surgically resected. The five patients had tumors of stage T1-T3 N0M0, with maximum diameters ranging from roughly 4.2 to 10 cm. Samples yielded roughly 3.65 to 7.5 million productive TCRbeta reads; read depth did not differ significantly between tissue types. Technical replicate repertoires showed high reproducibility, with mean shared-clone rates approximately 0.87 and correlation coefficients above 0.95. TCRbeta repertoire sequencing covered 35 specimens from 5 patients: 25 or so tumor regions, 5 adjacent noncancerous liver tissues and 5 peripheral blood samples. For each liver tumor, the study sampled five regions along with adjacent normal tissue and blood, and applied TCRbeta repertoire sequencing, expression microarrays and whole-exome sequencing. Hepatocellular carcinoma (four) or combined HCC and intrahepatic cholangiocarcinoma (one) was present in the five patients, who were three men and two women aged 30 to 69 years.

A word on this clonotype: Its antigen remains unidentified. A read error may be the cause here, since a much bigger clone is one base away.

CDR3 length: 17 amino acids, cysteine to phenylalanine. The sequence is cut down to CDR3 DNA, 51 bases in frame from base 1. The germline V gene supplies CDR1 MNHEY and CDR2 SVGEGT. Using a constant-region primer and ProtoScript II reverse transcriptase, TCRbeta-specific cDNA was reverse-transcribed from about 540 ng total RNA. The TCRbeta libraries were prepared through three rounds of nested multiplex PCR following a slightly modified ARM-PCR procedure. Each of the first two PCR rounds ran for approximately 10 cycles and used multiplex TRBV1-TRBV30 forward primers together with a Cbeta reverse primer. Sample barcodes and Illumina adapters were attached in a final 25-cycle PCR using Deep VentR polymerase. Before sequencing, amplicons of 200-500 bp were purified from gel using a QIAquick gel extraction kit. An Illumina HiSeq 2500 was used to sequence the TCRbeta amplicons, generating 250-bp paired-end reads. As for the authors' bioinformatics: Trimmomatic v0.33 was used to quality-trim the reads, and FLASH v1.2.11 was used to merge paired reads so that full CDR3 sequences could be recovered. V, D and J germline segments were assigned to the rearranged TCRbeta sequences by MiGEC v1.2.1b. Clonotype statistics and Shannon-Wiener diversity indices were computed with VDJtools v1.0.0. Except for diversity analysis, only the 250 most abundant clonotypes of each sample were used in subsequent analyses to reduce sampling bias. Using fastp trimming at Q25 and MiXCR clonotype assembly, TCRdb reanalyzed the public sequencing data and kept in-frame beta chains. One record per CDR3 amino acid sequence lists the most common genes and DNA. TCRdb's processing, not the study's, gives the V and J calls here. Recorded for this sample are 300,000 to 400,000 distinct CDR3 sequences; roughly 61% of them occurred a single time. The ten largest account for 6.5% of the sample.

The paper as a whole reports these results and caveats: Because sequencing covered only the TCR beta chain and unpaired alpha chains were not captured, true repertoire diversity is likely underestimated. With just four to six patients in the study, the authors point out that the findings should be validated in a larger study. The top 250 clones made up a significantly larger repertoire fraction in tumors than in blood (p = 0.039). Repertoire overlap was found to be higher between tumor regions (mean about 35%) than between tumor-adjacent (around 17%) or tumor-blood (approximately 15%) pairs, consistent with antigen-driven expansion. Comparison of CD4+ and CD8+ T cell repertoires was precluded by the use of bulk unsorted samples.

Blood RNA was extracted from unsorted whole blood with TRIzol reagent; germline DNA came from the DNeasy Blood & Tissue kit. At the time of sampling, the patients had chronic HBV infection and had not received any treatment. Before surgery, 3 to 5 milliliters of peripheral blood were drawn into K2EDTA tubes. Recombination joined TRBV6-2 or TRBV6-3 with TRBJ2-3; a stretch of 15 junction bases matches TRBD2. What was sequenced was peripheral blood. This sequence originates from a man aged 40-49 years with primary liver carcinoma and hepatitis B virus infection. DNA sequence: TGTGTCAGCAGTCTCCGGACTAGCGGGGGGGGCACAGATACGCAGTATTTT. Its protein reads: CVSSLRTSGGGTDTQYF.